These 21 T cell receptor beta chains originate from one sample sequenced in a study of post-analysis software for immune sequencing data. Notes on the study in general: Elevated frequency relative to controls characterized roughly 5 TRBV segments in patients, TRBV5-6, TRBV5-1 and TRBV20-1 among them.

Unique-molecular-identifier-tagged TCR beta cDNA libraries were used. TCRdb itself ran the PCR reads through MiXCR, one entry per CDR3 protein. There are roughly 430,000 distinct CDR3 sequences in the sample; less than 40% occur only once, and about 7.6% lies in the top ten. These receptors' targets are unknown. The sequenced sample consisted of blood. The receptors were gathered from a girl aged 2 to 9 with multiple sclerosis.

This clonotype turned up a few times. The chain couples TRBV9 to TRBJ2-5; D remains ambiguous. Deletions cut 0 bases from V and 2 bases from J, with 8 bases between. Germline lookup yields CDR1 SGDLS and CDR2 YYNGEE. This CDR3 has 14 amino acids. The CDR3 DNA sequence: TGTGCCAGCAGCGTAGCCGCCGGACAAGAGACCCAGTACTTC. It yields the protein CASSVAAGQETQYF.

This clonotype was counted between two and nine times. The V call is TRBV5-5, the J call TRBJ1-2; maybe TRBD1 (5 bases). Germline V gene data show CDR1 as SGHKS and CDR2 as YYEKEE (reference sequence). V was clipped by 4 bases and J by 1 base, with 17 bases between them. The CDR3 loop spans 16 amino acids. CDR3 nucleotides: TGTGCCAGCAGCCCGGGGGTGCTAGCCTTTAACTATGGCTACACCTTC. Its translation is CASSPGVLAFNYGYTF.

The DNA for the CDR3 is TGTGCCAGCAGTACGGGACACTGGGAAGGAAATGAGCAGTTCTTC. Protein product: CASSTGHWEGNEQFF. This chain links TRBV28 with TRBJ2-1; weak D call: TRBD1 (6 bases). Trimming removed 5 bases at V and 7 bases at J, with 18 bases between. CDR1 is MDHEN, CDR2 SYDVKM, per germline. The CDR3 covers 15 residues.

This chain uses TRBV29-1 with TRBJ2-5; D remains ambiguous. The J call may be in error: the DNA end matches TRBJ2-7 better. The CDR3 is made up of 13 amino acids. The V gene's germline CDR1 is SQVTM and CDR2 ANQGSEA. The DNA of the CDR3 is TGCAGCGCTCTAATCGGCTGGGGCTACGAGCAGTACTTC. It translates to CSALIGWGYEQYF.

The chain couples TRBV28 to TRBJ2-7, with D possibly matching TRBD2 (5 bases). CDR1 is MDHEN, CDR2 SYDVKM, per germline. The CDR3 has 14 amino acids. Trimming took 8 bases from V and 3 from J, leaving 17 bases between them. CDR3 coding DNA: TGTGCCAGCCTCCCTGAGCTAGCAGGCTACGAGCAGTACTTC. The encoded protein is CASLPELAGYEQYF.

The chain recombines TRBV5-1 with TRBJ1-4; a possible D gene is TRBD1 (6 bases). Germline-derived CDR1 and CDR2 are SGHRS and YFSETQ. V was cut by 3 bases and J by 0 bases, with 15 bases left in between. The CDR3 covers 17 residues. CDR3 in DNA: TGCGCCAGCAGCTGGGATAGGGGGGCGGCAACTAATGAAAAACTGTTTTTT. Amino acids: CASSWDRGAATNEKLFF. The full variable domain, completed using reference TRBV5-1 and TRBJ1-4, is KAGVTQTPRYLIKTRGQQVTLSCSPISGHRSVSWYQQTPGQGLQFLFEYFSETQRNKGNFPGRFSGRQFSNSRSEMNVSTLELGDSALYLCASSWDRGAATNEKLFFGSGTQLSVL.

This clonotype was counted a few times. The CDR3 region has the DNA TGTGCCAGCCGACGGGTTGCTCTGAGTTGGGATGAAAAACTGTTTTTT. Its protein is CASRRVALSWDEKLFF. The J gene is TRBJ1-4, the V gene TRBV27; D ambiguous. V was shortened by 8 bases and J by 6 bases, with 22 bases between the two germline ends. There are 16 residues in the CDR3. Germline loops: CDR1 MNHEY, CDR2 SMNVEV (reference sequence).

This chain uses TRBV5-1 with TRBJ1-2; no clear D. V lost 0 bases to trimming and J lost 0 bases, with 15 bases between them. Germline V gives CDR1 SGHRS, CDR2 YFSETQ. This CDR3 spans 17 amino acids. The CDR3 DNA follows: TGCGCCAGCAGCTTGGCATCGGACGGAGATACTAACTATGGCTACACCTTC. Protein: CASSLASDGDTNYGYTF. Full variable domain (remainder filled in from reference TRBV5-1 and TRBJ1-2): KAGVTQTPRYLIKTRGQQVTLSCSPISGHRSVSWYQQTPGQGLQFLFEYFSETQRNKGNFPGRFSGRQFSNSRSEMNVSTLELGDSALYLCASSLASDGDTNYGYTFGSGTRLTVV.

This chain links TRBV28 with TRBJ2-1; D possibly matches TRBD1 or TRBD2 (5 bases each). Trimming took off 3 bases at V and 0 bases at J, with 12 bases between the two ends. The CDR3 has 16 residues. Germline lookup yields CDR1 MDHEN and CDR2 SYDVKM. CDR3 residues: CASSFVGEISYNEQFF. The DNA of the CDR3 is TGTGCCAGCAGTTTTGTGGGGGAGATCTCCTACAATGAGCAGTTCTTC.

The rearrangement uses TRBV29-1 and TRBJ2-5, with 10 bases lining up with TRBD1. CDR1 and CDR2 (germline): SQVTM, ANQGSEA. Trimming at V came to 2 bases and at J to 3 bases, leaving 9 bases not matched to a gene. This CDR3 region has 16 residues. The DNA of the CDR3 is TGCAGCGTTGAACAACCGGGACAGGGGTGGGAAGAGACCCAGTACTTC. As protein: CSVEQPGQGWEETQYF.

The J gene is TRBJ1-1, the V gene TRBV7-9; D gene uncertain. V was pared by 1 base and J by 10 bases, with 13 bases between. Germline CDR1 SEHNR, CDR2 FQNEAQ (reference sequence). This CDR3 region has 13 residues. CDR3 DNA sequence: TGTGCCAGCAGCTTAGAGGTTGGGGATGGAGCTTTCTTT. This codes for CASSLEVGDGAFF.

In its sample, this clonotype was seen a few times. This rearrangement joins TRBV6-5 to TRBJ2-5; 7 bases line up with TRBD1. V shed 7 bases, J shed 4 bases, and the junction held 6 bases outside the gene matches. The CDR3 totals 13 residues. CDR1 and CDR2 (germline): MNHEY, SVGAGI. The CDR3 is CASISGGGETQYF. The CDR3 region has the DNA TGTGCCAGCATCTCAGGGGGTGGAGAGACCCAGTACTTC.

The V gene is TRBV27, the J gene TRBJ2-6; D is uncertain. The V end lost 2 bases, the J end lost 0 bases, and 14 bases lay between the germline ends. This CDR3 comprises 18 residues. The germline V gene has CDR1 MNHEY and CDR2 SMNVEV (reference sequence). The CDR3 bases are TGTGCCAGCAGTTTAAAACCAACGGCACTCTCTGGGGCCAACGTCCTGACTTTC. Amino acid sequence: CASSLKPTALSGANVLTF.

This clonotype was picked up a small number of times. The chain combines TRBV9 with TRBJ2-3; the D is unclear. The CDR3 length is 15 residues. The germline gives CDR1 SGDLS, CDR2 YYNGEE. The V gene lost 1 base and the J gene lost 1 base, with 10 bases spanning the gap. This CDR3 reads CASSVRYSGTDTQYF. CDR3 bases: TGTGCCAGCAGCGTAAGGTACAGCGGCACAGATACGCAGTATTTT.

This chain connects TRBV10-1 to TRBJ2-5; the match to TRBD2 covers 10 bases. The CDR3 sequence is 14 residues long. Germline V CDR1 and CDR2: WNHNN, SYGVQD (reference sequence). The trim removed 3 bases at V and 11 bases at J, leaving 9 bases unmatched. The CDR3 DNA sequence: TGCGCCAGCAGTGATACTAGCGGGGTGGATGAGCAGTACTTC. Amino acid sequence: CASSDTSGVDEQYF.

J is TRBJ2-3 and V is TRBV7-9; D not certain. Germline CDR1 SEHNR, CDR2 FQNEAQ (reference sequence). The CDR3 loop spans 11 amino acids. The ends were cut back, 5 bases at V and 7 bases at J, with 7 bases in the middle. The DNA for the CDR3 is TGTGCCAGCAGCCCTCCGTATACGCAGTATTTT. Its protein is CASSPPYTQYF.

V usage is TRBV4-3 and J usage is TRBJ1-1, with D perhaps matching TRBD1 (5 bases). The CDR3 extends over 16 amino acids. Trimming removed 0 bases at V and 2 bases at J, with 13 bases between. Germline-derived CDR1 and CDR2 are LGHNA and YSLEER. This chain's CDR3 is CASSQDGGASNTEAFF. The CDR3 DNA is TGCGCCAGCAGCCAAGATGGTGGGGCCAGTAACACTGAAGCTTTCTTT.

The V and J genes are TRBV7-2 and TRBJ2-3; tentative D call: TRBD2 (5 bases). Trimming cost V 1 base and J 7 bases, with 18 bases left between them. The germline V gene encodes CDR1 SGHTA and CDR2 FQGNSA. CDR3 length: 16 amino acids. The chain's CDR3 is CASSLGPQVSAYTQYF. As DNA, the CDR3 is TGTGCCAGCAGCTTAGGTCCCCAAGTTAGCGCTTATACGCAGTATTTT.

J is TRBJ2-5 and V is TRBV6-5; a possible D gene is TRBD1 (6 bases). The CDR3 length is 14 residues. V was trimmed by 6 bases and J by 5 bases, leaving 16 bases between them. CDR1 is MNHEY, CDR2 SVGAGI, per germline. The CDR3, as DNA: TGTGCCAGCAGCCCCACGGGACATTCCGAGACCCAGTACTTC. This codes for CASSPTGHSETQYF.

This clonotype has just one count. The chain uses TRBV3-1 and TRBJ2-5; no reliable D call. Germline lookup yields CDR1 LGHDT and CDR2 YNNKEL (reference sequence). The V end lost 2 bases, the J end lost 11 bases, and 12 bases lay between the germline ends. CDR3 size: 12 residues. CDR3 nucleotide sequence: TGTGCCAGCAGCCAATTTACTATTGAGCAGTACTTC. It encodes CASSQFTIEQYF.

A few counts support this clonotype. The chain joins TRBV5-1 to TRBJ2-3; no definite D call. The V and J ends lost 3 bases and 0 bases respectively, with 11 bases between them. The CDR3 contains 15 residues. Germline-derived CDR1 and CDR2 are SGHRS and YFSETQ. The DNA for the CDR3 is TGCGCCAGCAGCTCGCCAGATACTAGCACAGATACGCAGTATTTT. Amino acids: CASSSPDTSTDTQYF. The full variable domain, with the rest looked up from reference TRBV5-1 and TRBJ2-3, is KAGVTQTPRYLIKTRGQQVTLSCSPISGHRSVSWYQQTPGQGLQFLFEYFSETQRNKGNFPGRFSGRQFSNSRSEMNVSTLELGDSALYLCASSSPDTSTDTQYFGPGTRLTVL.